Presented here are 5 T cell receptor beta chains from one specimen sequenced in a study of OX40 agonist ivuxolimab in advanced cancers. The protocol was immunoSEQ multiplex PCR, while the TCRdb copy is restricted to in-frame clones and leaves out a portion. The sample shows 65,000 to 90,000 clones, 80% to 90% of them seen only once. The material was CD4+ or CD8+ T cells sorted from blood, obtained in a trial of the OX40 agonist ivuxolimab. Receptors were obtained from an adult with an advanced solid tumor such as melanoma, head and neck, liver or kidney cancer.

The J gene is TRBJ1-1, the V gene TRBV19, with 7 bases matching TRBD1. The CDR3 runs 14 residues. The V gene end was trimmed by 4 bases and the J gene end by 1 base; junction bases not matched to a gene: 3. The germline gives CDR1 LNHDA, CDR2 SQIVND (reference sequence). CDR3 amino acids: CASSTGGGNTEAFF. CDR3 nucleotide sequence: TGTGCCAGTAGTACAGGGGGGGGGAACACTGAAGCTTTCTTT.

The CDR3 DNA reads TGCGCCAGCAGTGAGTCGAAGACAGGGGCCTACGAGCAGTACTTC. Protein: CASSESKTGAYEQYF. V usage is TRBV10-1 and J usage is TRBJ2-7; TRBD1 matches at 8 bases. V trimming: 0 bases; J trimming: 2 bases; junction bases outside the gene matches: 3. Germline V CDR1 and CDR2: WNHNN, SYGVQD (reference sequence). The CDR3 sequence is 15 residues long.

The V and J genes are TRBV29-1 and TRBJ2-2, with 7 bases fitting TRBD2. After removal of 7 bases from V and 7 bases from J, the junction contained 9 bases not matched to a gene. The CDR3 runs 13 residues. The germline gives CDR1 SQVTM, CDR2 ANQGSEA. The CDR3 sequence: CSADTSEGGELFF. The CDR3 DNA sequence: TGCAGCGCCGATACTAGCGAAGGCGGGGAGCTGTTTTTT.

The V call is TRBV5-5, the J call TRBJ1-3; tentatively, D is TRBD1 (5 bases). The germline V gene has CDR1 SGHKS and CDR2 YYEKEE (reference sequence). This CDR3 is 13 amino acids long. The V gene lost 2 bases and the J gene lost 4 bases, with 7 bases spanning the gap. CDR3 protein: CASSLWGGNTIYF. CDR3 in DNA: TGTGCCAGCAGCTTATGGGGGGGAAACACCATATATTTT.

The V gene is TRBV5-6, the J gene TRBJ2-1; D uncertain. V was shortened by 3 bases and J by 3 bases, with 1 base between the two germline ends. This CDR3 comprises 11 residues. Germline CDR1 is SGHDT and CDR2 is YYEEEE. The CDR3 coding sequence is TGTGCCAGCAGCTACTACAATGAGCAGTTCTTC. Translated: CASSYYNEQFF.